Following are 12 T cell receptor beta chains from one sample sequenced in a study of T cells after yellow fever vaccination. Via MiXCR, TCRdb re-called the 5' RACE reads, giving one row per CDR3 protein. The data show around 300,000 distinct CDR3 sequences, roughly 4% seen once. Specimen: PBMCs, collected 5 days after the yellow fever booster vaccination. These receptors came from a man in his late teens or twenties who received the YFV17D yellow fever vaccine.

This clonotype has only a few counts. The rearrangement uses TRBV9 and TRBJ1-2; perhaps TRBD1 as D (6 bases). The germline V gene has CDR1 SGDLS and CDR2 YYNGEE. The V gene lost 0 bases and the J gene lost 3 bases, with 12 bases spanning the gap. CDR3 length: 15 residues. The DNA of the CDR3 is TGTGCCAGCAGCGTAGAACAGGGCTTGGACTATGGCTACACCTTC. Translated: CASSVEQGLDYGYTF.

The rearrangement joins TRBV4-2 to TRBJ1-4; TRBD1 matches at 7 bases. CDR1 and CDR2 (germline): LGHNA, YNFKEQ. The CDR3 length is 17 residues. J was trimmed by 3 bases and V by 0 bases; bases with no gene match: 7. CDR3 bases: TGTGCCAGCAGCCAAGATAAGGCGGGACAGTCTAATGAAAAACTGTTTTTT. This codes for CASSQDKAGQSNEKLFF.

The sample holds a few counts of this clonotype. The chain couples TRBV20-1 to TRBJ2-7, with D perhaps being TRBD1 or TRBD2 (5 bases each). Per the germline V gene, CDR1 is DFQATT and CDR2 is SNEGSKA (reference sequence). Trimming stripped 3 bases from V and 1 base from J, with 7 bases between. This CDR3 is built from 12 residues. CDR3 bases: TGCAGTGCTAGGGGGGTATCCTACGAGCAGTACGTC. It translates to CSARGVSYEQYV.

This clonotype occurred a few times. The V and J genes are TRBV7-2 and TRBJ2-7; TRBD1 agrees at 10 bases. This CDR3 spans 16 amino acids. Germline CDR1 SGHTA, CDR2 FQGNSA. Germline trimming cut 1 base from V and 2 bases from J; bases unmatched to any gene: 5. The CDR3 loop is CASSLGGQGTTYEQYF. DNA of the CDR3: TGTGCCAGCAGCTTAGGGGGACAGGGGACAACCTACGAGCAGTACTTC. Complete variable domain (other parts from reference TRBV7-2 and TRBJ2-7): GAGVSQSPSNKVTEKGKDVELRCDPISGHTALYWYRQSLGQGLEFLIYFQGNSAPDKSGLPSDRFSAERTGGSVSTLTIQRTQQEDSAVYLCASSLGGQGTTYEQYFGPGTRLTVT.

This clonotype was recorded a few times. The V gene is TRBV19, the J gene TRBJ2-7; a weak D match, TRBD1 (5 bases). The CDR3 contains 14 residues. Germline V gene lookup returns CDR1 LNHDA and CDR2 SQIVND (reference sequence). V lost 2 bases to trimming and J lost 2 bases, with 10 bases between them. CDR3 nucleotides: TGTGCCAGTAGTATAACTACAGGTACCTACGAGCAGTACTTC. It encodes CASSITTGTYEQYF.

This clonotype was seen only a few times. The chain uses TRBV11-2 and TRBJ2-1, with a tentative D call TRBD1 (6 bases). Germline CDR1 is SGHAT and CDR2 is FQNNGV. The length of the CDR3 is 12 residues. V dropped 10 bases and J dropped 2 bases, with 9 bases sitting between them. The DNA of the CDR3 is TGTGCCACGACAGGCCCCTACAATGAGCAGTTCTTC. Translation: CATTGPYNEQFF.

On this clonotype itself: This clone may be a read error of a much larger clone one base away. The chain is built from TRBV4-1 and TRBJ2-1; TRBD2 aligns across 9 bases. Germline CDR1 is MGHRA and CDR2 is YSYEKL. The CDR3 is 17 residues long. Here the CDR3 DNA reads TGCGCCAGCAGCCCCCGAGGGGGAGCGGGGGGTACGAATGTGCAGTTCTTC. Protein sequence: CASSPRGGAGGTNVQFF.

The CDR3 DNA sequence: TGCGCCAGCAGCTATAGGCTAGCGCCAACTAGCACAGATACGCAGTATTTT. Translation: CASSYRLAPTSTDTQYF. This chain connects TRBV5-1 to TRBJ2-3; D is perhaps TRBD2 (6 bases). V was pared by 3 bases and J by 0 bases, with 17 bases between. Germline loops: CDR1 SGHRS, CDR2 YFSETQ. This CDR3 has 17 amino acids.

This clonotype occurred a few times. This rearrangement joins TRBV7-8 to TRBJ1-5; tentatively, D is TRBD1 (6 bases). The V end was cut by 5 bases, the J end by 6 bases, with 20 bases between. Germline V gives CDR1 SGHVS, CDR2 FQNEAQ. This CDR3 is 16 amino acids long. This CDR3 reads CASSQERGGRGQPQHF. The CDR3 region has the DNA TGTGCCAGCAGCCAAGAACGAGGGGGGCGAGGTCAGCCCCAGCATTTT.

This clonotype was seen repeatedly, ten times or more. This chain uses TRBV12-3 or TRBV12-4 with TRBJ2-7; D tentatively reads TRBD1 or TRBD2 (5 bases each). The CDR3 loop spans 14 amino acids. The germline V and J ends were trimmed by 3 bases and 7 bases, with 16 bases remaining between them. CDR3 amino acids: CASSFPGPGREQYF. The CDR3 DNA is TGTGCCAGCAGTTTTCCGGGCCCGGGGCGGGAGCAGTACTTC.

Only a few counts were recorded for this clonotype. The chain employs TRBV10-3 and TRBJ2-3; 8 nucleotides align to TRBD2. The CDR3 extends over 14 amino acids. Germline CDR1 reads ENHRY; CDR2 reads SYGVKD. With 8 bases clipped from V and 0 bases from J, the junction kept 4 bases outside the gene matches. CDR3 in DNA: TGTGCCATCGCTAGCGGGCCAAGCACAGATACGCAGTATTTT. It yields the protein CAIASGPSTDTQYF.

This clonotype has ten or more counts. CDR3 loop: CASSLTGYEQYV. In DNA form, the CDR3 reads TGCGCCAGCAGCTTGACGGGCTACGAGCAGTACGTC. This chain uses TRBV5-1 with TRBJ2-7, with unresolved D. CDR3 size: 12 residues. CDR1 is SGHRS, CDR2 YFSETQ, per germline. V was shortened by 1 base and J by 3 bases, with 5 bases between the two germline ends.